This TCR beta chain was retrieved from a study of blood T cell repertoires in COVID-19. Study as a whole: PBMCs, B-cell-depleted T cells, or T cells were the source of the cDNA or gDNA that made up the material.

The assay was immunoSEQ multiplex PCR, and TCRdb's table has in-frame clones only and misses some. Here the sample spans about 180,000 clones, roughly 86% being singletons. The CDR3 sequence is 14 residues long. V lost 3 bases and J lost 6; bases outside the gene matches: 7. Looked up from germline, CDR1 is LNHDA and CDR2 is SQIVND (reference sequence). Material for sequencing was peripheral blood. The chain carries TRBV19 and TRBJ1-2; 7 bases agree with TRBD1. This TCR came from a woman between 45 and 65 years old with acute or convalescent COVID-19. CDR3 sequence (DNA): TGTGCCAGTAGTATGGGGACAGAGACGAATGGCTACACCTTC. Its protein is CASSMGTETNGYTF.